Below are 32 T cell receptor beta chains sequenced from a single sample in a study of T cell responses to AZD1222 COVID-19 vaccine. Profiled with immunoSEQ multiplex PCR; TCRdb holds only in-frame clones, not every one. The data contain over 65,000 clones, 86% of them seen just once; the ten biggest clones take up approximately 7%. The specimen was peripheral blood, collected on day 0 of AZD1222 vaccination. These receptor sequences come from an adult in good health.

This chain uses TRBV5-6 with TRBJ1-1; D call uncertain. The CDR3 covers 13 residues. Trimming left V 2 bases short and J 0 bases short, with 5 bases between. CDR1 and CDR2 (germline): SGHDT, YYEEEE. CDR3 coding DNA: TGTGCCAGCAGCTTTACTTTGAACACTGAAGCTTTCTTT. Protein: CASSFTLNTEAFF.

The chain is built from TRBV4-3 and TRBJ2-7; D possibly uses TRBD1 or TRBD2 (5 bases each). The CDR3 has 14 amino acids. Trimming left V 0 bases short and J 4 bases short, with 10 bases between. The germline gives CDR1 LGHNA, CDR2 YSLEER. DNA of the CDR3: TGCGCCAGCAGCCAAGATCGGGGCTTTTACGAGCAGTACTTC. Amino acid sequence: CASSQDRGFYEQYF.

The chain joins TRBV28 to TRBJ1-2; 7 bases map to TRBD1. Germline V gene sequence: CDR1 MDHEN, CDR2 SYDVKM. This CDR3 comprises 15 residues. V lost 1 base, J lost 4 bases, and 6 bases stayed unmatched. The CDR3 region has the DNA TGTGCCAGCAGTTTATACCAGGGGGAAGGCTATGGCTACACCTTC. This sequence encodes CASSLYQGEGYGYTF.

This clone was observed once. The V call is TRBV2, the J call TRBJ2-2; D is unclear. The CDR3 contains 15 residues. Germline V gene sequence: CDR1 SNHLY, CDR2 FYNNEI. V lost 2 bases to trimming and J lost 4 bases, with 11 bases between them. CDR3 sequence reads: CASSERLLGTGELFF. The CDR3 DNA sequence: TGTGCCAGCAGTGAAAGACTCCTGGGCACCGGGGAGCTGTTTTTT.

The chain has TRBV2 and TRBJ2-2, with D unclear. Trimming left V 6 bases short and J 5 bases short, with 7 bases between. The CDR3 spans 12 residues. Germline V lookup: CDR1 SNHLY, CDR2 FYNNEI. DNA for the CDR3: TGTGCCAGCAGCAAACGTACCGGGGAGCTGTTTTTT. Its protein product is CASSKRTGELFF. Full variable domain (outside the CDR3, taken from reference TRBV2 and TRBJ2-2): EPEVTQTPSHQVTQMGQEVILRCVPISNHLYFYWYRQILGQKVEFLVSFYNNEISEKSEIFDDQFSVERPDGSNFTLKIRSTKLEDSAMYFCASSKRTGELFFGEGSRLTVL.

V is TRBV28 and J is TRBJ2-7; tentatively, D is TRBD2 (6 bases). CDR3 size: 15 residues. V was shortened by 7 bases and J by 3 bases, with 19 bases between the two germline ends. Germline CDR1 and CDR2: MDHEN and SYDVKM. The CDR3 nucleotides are TGTGCCAGCAACTCTATCTCGCGGGGATACTACGAGCAGTACTTC. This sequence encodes CASNSISRGYYEQYF.

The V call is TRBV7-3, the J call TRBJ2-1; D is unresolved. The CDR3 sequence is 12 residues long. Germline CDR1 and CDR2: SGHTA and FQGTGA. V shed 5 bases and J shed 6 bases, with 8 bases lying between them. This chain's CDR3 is CASSQHRNEQFF. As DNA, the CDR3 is TGTGCCAGCAGCCAACATCGCAATGAGCAGTTCTTC.

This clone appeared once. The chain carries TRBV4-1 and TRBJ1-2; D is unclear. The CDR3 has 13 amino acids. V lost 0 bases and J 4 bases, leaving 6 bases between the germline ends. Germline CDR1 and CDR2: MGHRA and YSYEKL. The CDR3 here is CASSQEGAYGYTF. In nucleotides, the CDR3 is TGCGCCAGCAGCCAAGAAGGTGCCTATGGCTACACCTTC.

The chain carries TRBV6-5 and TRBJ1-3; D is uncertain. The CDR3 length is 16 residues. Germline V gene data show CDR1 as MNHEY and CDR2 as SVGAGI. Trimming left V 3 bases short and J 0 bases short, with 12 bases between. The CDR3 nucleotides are TGTGCCAGCAGTTATAGGTACGGAGGCTCTGGAAACACCATATATTTT. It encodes CASSYRYGGSGNTIYF.

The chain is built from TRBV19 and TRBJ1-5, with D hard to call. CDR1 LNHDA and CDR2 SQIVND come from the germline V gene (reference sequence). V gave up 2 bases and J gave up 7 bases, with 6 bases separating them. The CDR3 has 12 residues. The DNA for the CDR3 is TGTGCCAGTAGTATATTACTACAGCCCCAGCATTTT. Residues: CASSILLQPQHF.

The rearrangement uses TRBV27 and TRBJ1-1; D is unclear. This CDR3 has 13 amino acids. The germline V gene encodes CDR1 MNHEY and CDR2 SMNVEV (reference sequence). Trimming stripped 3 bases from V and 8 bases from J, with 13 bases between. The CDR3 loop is CASSLGIGSEAFF. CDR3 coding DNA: TGTGCCAGCAGTTTGGGGATCGGATCAGAAGCTTTCTTT.

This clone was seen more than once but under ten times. In DNA, the CDR3 is TGTGCCATCAGTGAGTCTTTCTCCACAGATACGCAGTATTTT. Its protein product is CAISESFSTDTQYF. V and J are TRBV10-3 and TRBJ2-3; D unresolved. The ends were cut back, 0 bases at V and 2 bases at J, with 6 bases in the middle. The CDR3 is 14 amino acids. Germline V gene lookup returns CDR1 ENHRY and CDR2 SYGVKD.

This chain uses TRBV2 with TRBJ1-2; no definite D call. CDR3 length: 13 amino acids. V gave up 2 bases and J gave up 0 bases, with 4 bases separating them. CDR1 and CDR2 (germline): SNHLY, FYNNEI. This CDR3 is CASSEMTNYGYTF. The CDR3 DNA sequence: TGTGCCAGCAGTGAAATGACTAACTATGGCTACACCTTC.

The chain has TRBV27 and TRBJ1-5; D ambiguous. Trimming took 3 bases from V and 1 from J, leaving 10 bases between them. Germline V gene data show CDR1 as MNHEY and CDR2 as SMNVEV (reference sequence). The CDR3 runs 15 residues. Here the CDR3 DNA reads TGTGCCAGCAGTTTTAGAGGGATAAGCAATCAGCCCCAGCATTTT. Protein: CASSFRGISNQPQHF.

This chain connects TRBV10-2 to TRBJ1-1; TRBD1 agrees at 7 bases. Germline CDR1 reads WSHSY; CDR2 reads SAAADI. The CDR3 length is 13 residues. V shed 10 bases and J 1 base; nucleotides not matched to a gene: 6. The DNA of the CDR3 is TGCGCCACCGAGGGACAGCGGAACACTGAAGCTTTCTTT. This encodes CATEGQRNTEAFF.

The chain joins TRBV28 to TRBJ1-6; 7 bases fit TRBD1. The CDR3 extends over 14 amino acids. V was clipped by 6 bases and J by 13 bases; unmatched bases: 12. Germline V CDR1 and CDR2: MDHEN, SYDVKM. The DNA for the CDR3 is TGTGCCAGCAGCTTGGCGCAGGGGGGGAGTCCCCTCCACTTT. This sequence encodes CASSLAQGGSPLHF.

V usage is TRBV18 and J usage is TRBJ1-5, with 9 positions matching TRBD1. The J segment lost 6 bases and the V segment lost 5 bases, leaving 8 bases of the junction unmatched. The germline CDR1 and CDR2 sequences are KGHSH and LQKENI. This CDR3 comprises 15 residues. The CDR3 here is CASSKGQGFGQPQHF. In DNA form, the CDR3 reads TGTGCCAGCTCAAAGGGACAGGGCTTCGGTCAGCCCCAGCATTTT.

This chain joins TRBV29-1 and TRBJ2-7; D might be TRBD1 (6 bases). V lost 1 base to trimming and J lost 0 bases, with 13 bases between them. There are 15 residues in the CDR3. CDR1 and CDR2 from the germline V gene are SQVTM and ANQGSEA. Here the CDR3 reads CSVEGGRGGSYEQYF. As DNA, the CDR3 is TGCAGCGTTGAAGGGGGCAGAGGGGGCTCCTACGAGCAGTACTTC.

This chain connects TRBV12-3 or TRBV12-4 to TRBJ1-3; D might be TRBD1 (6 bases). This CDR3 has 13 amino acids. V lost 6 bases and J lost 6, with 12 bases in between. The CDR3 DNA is TGTGCCAGCAGGATCTCAGGGGCAAACACCATATATTTT. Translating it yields CASRISGANTIYF.

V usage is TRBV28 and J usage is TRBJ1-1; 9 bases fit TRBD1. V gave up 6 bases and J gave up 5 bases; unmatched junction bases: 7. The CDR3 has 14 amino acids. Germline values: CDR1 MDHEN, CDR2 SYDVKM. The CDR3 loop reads CASRGQGRGTEAFF. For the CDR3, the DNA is TGTGCCAGCAGGGGACAGGGCAGGGGAACTGAAGCTTTCTTT.

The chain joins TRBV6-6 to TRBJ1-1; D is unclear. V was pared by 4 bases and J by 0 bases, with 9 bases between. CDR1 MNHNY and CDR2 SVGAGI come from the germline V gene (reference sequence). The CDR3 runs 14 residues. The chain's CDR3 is CASSFEAMNTEAFF. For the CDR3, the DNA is TGTGCCAGCAGTTTCGAGGCGATGAACACTGAAGCTTTCTTT.

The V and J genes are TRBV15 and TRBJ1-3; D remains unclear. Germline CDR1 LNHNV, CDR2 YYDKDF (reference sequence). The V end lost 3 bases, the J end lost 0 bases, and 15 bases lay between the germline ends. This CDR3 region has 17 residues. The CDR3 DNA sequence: TGTGCCACCAGCAGCCGGATGGGGTCGAACTCTGGAAACACCATATATTTT. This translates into CATSSRMGSNSGNTIYF.

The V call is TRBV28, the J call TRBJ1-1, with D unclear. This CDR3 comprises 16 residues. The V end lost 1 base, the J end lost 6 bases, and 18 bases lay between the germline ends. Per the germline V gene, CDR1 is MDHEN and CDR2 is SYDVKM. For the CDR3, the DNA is TGTGCCAGCAGTTTATATCTGGAGGGTGCAGTCGCTGAAGCTTTCTTT. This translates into CASSLYLEGAVAEAFF.

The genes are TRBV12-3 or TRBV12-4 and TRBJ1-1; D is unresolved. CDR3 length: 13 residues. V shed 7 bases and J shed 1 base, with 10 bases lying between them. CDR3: CASTFAENTEAFF. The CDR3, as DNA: TGTGCCAGCACCTTTGCGGAGAACACTGAAGCTTTCTTT.

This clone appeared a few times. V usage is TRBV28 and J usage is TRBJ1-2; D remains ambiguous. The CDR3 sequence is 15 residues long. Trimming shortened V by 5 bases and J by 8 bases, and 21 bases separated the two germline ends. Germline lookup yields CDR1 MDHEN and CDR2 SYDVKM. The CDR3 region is CASSPLGPYLGGYTF. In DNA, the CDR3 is TGTGCCAGCAGTCCTCTAGGCCCCTACTTGGGGGGCTACACCTTC.

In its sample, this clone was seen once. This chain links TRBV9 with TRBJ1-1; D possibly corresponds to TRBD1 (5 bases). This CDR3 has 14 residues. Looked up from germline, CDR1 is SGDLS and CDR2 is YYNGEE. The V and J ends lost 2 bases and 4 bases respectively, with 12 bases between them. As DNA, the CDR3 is TGTGCCAGCAGCGTCCAGGCCCAGGGCACTGAAGCTTTCTTT. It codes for CASSVQAQGTEAFF.

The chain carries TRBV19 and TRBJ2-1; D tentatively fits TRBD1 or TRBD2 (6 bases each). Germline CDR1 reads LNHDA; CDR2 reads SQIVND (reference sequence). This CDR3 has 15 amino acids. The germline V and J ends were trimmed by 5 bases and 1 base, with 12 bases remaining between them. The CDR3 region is CASSSGAYSYNEQFF. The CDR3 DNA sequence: TGTGCCAGTAGTTCGGGGGCCTATTCCTACAATGAGCAGTTCTTC.

CDR3 amino acids: CASRQGGNTEAFF. The DNA for the CDR3 is TGTGCCAGCCGACAGGGGGGGAACACTGAAGCTTTCTTT. J is TRBJ1-1 and V is TRBV28, with TRBD1 identical over 9 bases. CDR3 size: 13 residues. Trimming removed 8 bases from V and 1 base from J; junction bases left unmatched: 2. The germline CDR1 and CDR2 sequences are MDHEN and SYDVKM.

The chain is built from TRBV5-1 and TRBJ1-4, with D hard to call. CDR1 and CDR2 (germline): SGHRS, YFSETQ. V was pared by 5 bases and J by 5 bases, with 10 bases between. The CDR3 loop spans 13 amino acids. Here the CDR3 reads CASSRKNNEKLFF. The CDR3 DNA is TGCGCCAGCAGTCGGAAGAACAATGAAAAACTGTTTTTT.

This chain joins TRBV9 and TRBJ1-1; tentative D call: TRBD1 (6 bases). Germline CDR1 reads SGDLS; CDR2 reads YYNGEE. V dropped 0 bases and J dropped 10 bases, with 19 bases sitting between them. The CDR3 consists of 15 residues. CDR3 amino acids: CASSVGGGPGSAAFF. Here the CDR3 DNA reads TGTGCCAGCAGCGTAGGAGGGGGACCAGGGAGTGCAGCTTTCTTT.

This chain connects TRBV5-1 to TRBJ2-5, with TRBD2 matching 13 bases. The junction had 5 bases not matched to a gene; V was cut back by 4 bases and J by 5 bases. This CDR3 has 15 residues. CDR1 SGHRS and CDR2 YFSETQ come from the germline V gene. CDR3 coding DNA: TGCGCCAGCAGCCCGACTAGCGGGAGGATGGAGACCCAGTACTTC. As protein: CASSPTSGRMETQYF.

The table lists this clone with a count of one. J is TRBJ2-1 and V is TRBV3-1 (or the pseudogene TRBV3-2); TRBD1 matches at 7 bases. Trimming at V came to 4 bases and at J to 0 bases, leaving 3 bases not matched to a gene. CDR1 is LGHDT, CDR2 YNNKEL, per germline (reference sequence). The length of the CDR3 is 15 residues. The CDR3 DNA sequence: TGTGCCAGCAGCCGCTCAGGGGGCTCCTACAATGAGCAGTTCTTC. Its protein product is CASSRSGGSYNEQFF.